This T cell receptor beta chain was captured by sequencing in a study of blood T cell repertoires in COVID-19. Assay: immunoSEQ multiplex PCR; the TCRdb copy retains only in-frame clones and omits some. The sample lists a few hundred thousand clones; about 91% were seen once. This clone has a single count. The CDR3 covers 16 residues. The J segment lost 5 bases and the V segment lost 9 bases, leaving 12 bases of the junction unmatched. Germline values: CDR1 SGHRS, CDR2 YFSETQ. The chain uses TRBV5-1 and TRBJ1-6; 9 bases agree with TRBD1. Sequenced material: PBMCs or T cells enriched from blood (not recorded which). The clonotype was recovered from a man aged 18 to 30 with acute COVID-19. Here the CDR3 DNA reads TGCGCCAACAAGGGGACAGGGCCTCGGCATAATTCACCCCTCCACTTT. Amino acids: CANKGTGPRHNSPLHF.